These 21 T cell receptor beta chains came from one sample sequenced in a study of cytomegalovirus exposure and HLA in healthy donors. The PCR had 60 Vbeta and 13 Jbeta primers. Data came from immunoSEQ multiplex PCR; TCRdb stores just in-frame clones and leaves some out. Here the sample table reports some 200,000 clones. Sequencing input: PBMCs. All receptors derive from a woman aged 18-29 years in good health and CMV-seropositive.

V usage is TRBV19 and J usage is TRBJ1-1; TRBD1 agrees at 7 bases. After removal of 4 bases from V and 11 bases from J, the junction contained 7 bases not matched to a gene. The CDR3 contains 12 residues. Germline V gene data show CDR1 as LNHDA and CDR2 as SQIVND (reference sequence). The CDR3 coding sequence is TGTGCCAGTAGTACGAGGACAGGTGGTGCTTTCTTT. Amino acids: CASSTRTGGAFF.

J is TRBJ2-7 and V is TRBV18, with D tentatively TRBD1 (6 bases). Germline values: CDR1 KGHSH, CDR2 LQKENI. This CDR3 is 15 amino acids long. V was shortened by 3 bases and J by 5 bases, with 17 bases between the two germline ends. In nucleotides, the CDR3 is TGTGCCAGCTCACCGCCAGACAGGCCCTCGGACGAGCAGTACTTC. Its translation is CASSPPDRPSDEQYF. The full variable domain, in which reference TRBV18 and TRBJ2-7 provide the parts outside the CDR3, is NAGVMQNPRHLVRRRGQEARLRCSPMKGHSHVYWYRQLPEEGLKFMVYLQKENIIDESGMPKERFSAEFPKEGPSILRIQQVVRGDSAAYFCASSPPDRPSDEQYFGPGTRLTVT.

The J gene is TRBJ1-2, the V gene TRBV5-4, with 9 nucleotides matching TRBD1. Germline V gene lookup returns CDR1 SGHNT and CDR2 YYREEE (reference sequence). CDR3 length equals 16 residues. V gave up 4 bases and J gave up 8 bases; unmatched junction bases: 15. The chain's CDR3 is CASSLSGTGSLDGYTF. The CDR3 DNA sequence: TGTGCCAGCAGCCTCTCCGGGACAGGGTCCCTAGACGGCTACACCTTC.

As for this clone: Compared with germline, one end of the junction differs, possibly owing to a read error. Other DNA sequences from this sample encode an identical CDR3 as well. This chain joins TRBV7-9 and TRBJ1-4, with D possibly TRBD1 on 6 matching bases. This CDR3 is 14 amino acids long. Germline CDR1 SEHNR, CDR2 FQNEAQ (reference sequence). DNA of the CDR3: TGTGCCAGCAGCCTCCGGACAGCAAATGAAAAGCTGTTTTTT. Translating gives CASSLRTANEKLFF.

The CDR3 loop is CASSGTSFQETQYF. CDR3 coding DNA: TGTGCCAGCAGCGGGACTAGCTTTCAAGAGACCCAGTACTTC. The rearrangement links TRBV2 to TRBJ2-5; 9 nucleotides align to TRBD2. The CDR3 totals 14 residues. The germline CDR1 and CDR2 sequences are SNHLY and FYNNEI. J gave up 2 bases and V 6 bases, and 4 bases lay outside the gene matches.

The chain is built from TRBV19 and TRBJ2-2, with TRBD2 as a possible D gene (6 bases). Germline CDR1 is LNHDA and CDR2 is SQIVND (reference sequence). Trimming pared 2 bases from V and 0 bases from J, leaving 16 bases between. This CDR3 is built from 18 residues. The CDR3 protein is CASSIRGGRIANTGELFF. CDR3 DNA: TGTGCCAGTAGTATACGAGGAGGGAGAATCGCGAACACCGGGGAGCTGTTTTTT. The whole variable domain, filled in from reference TRBV19 and TRBJ2-2, reads DGGITQSPKYLFRKEGQNVTLSCEQNLNHDAMYWYRQDPGQGLRLIYYSQIVNDFQKGDIAEGYSVSREKKESFPLTVTSAQKNPTAFYLCASSIRGGRIANTGELFFGEGSRLTVL.

The genes are TRBV12-5 and TRBJ2-1, with 9 bases matching TRBD1. V lost 6 bases to trimming and J lost 12 bases; unmatched junction nucleotides: 21. From germline, CDR1 is LGHNT and CDR2 FRNRAP. This CDR3 has 17 residues. In DNA form, the CDR3 reads TGTGCTAGTGGCCCTCCCACGGGACAGGGCTCAGCGATGGTGCAGTTCTTC. It is translated as CASGPPTGQGSAMVQFF. The full variable domain, rest sourced from reference TRBV12-5 and TRBJ2-1, is DARVTQTPRHKVTEMGQEVTMRCQPILGHNTVFWYRQTMMQGLELLAYFRNRAPLDDSGMPKDRFSAEMPDATLATLKIQPSEPRDSAVYFCASGPPTGQGSAMVQFFGPGTRLTVL.

The V gene is TRBV30, the J gene TRBJ2-5; TRBD2 agrees at 10 bases. The V gene end was trimmed by 3 bases and the J gene end by 2 bases; junction bases not matched to a gene: 3. The CDR3 spans 14 residues. Germline CDR1 is GTSNPN and CDR2 is SVGIG (reference sequence). The CDR3 DNA follows: TGTGCCTGGAGGACTAGCGGGTCGCAAGAGACCCAGTACTTC. It encodes CAWRTSGSQETQYF. Supplemented by reference TRBV30 and TRBJ2-5, the full variable domain reads SQTIHQWPATLVQPVGSPLSLECTVEGTSNPNLYWYRQAAGRGLQLLFYSVGIGQISSEVPQNLSASRPQDRQFILSSKKLLLSDSGFYLCAWRTSGSQETQYFGPGTRLLVL.

The V and J genes are TRBV13 and TRBJ2-3; a weak D match, TRBD1 (6 bases). With 5 bases removed from V and 4 bases from J, the gap between germline ends came to 16 bases. The germline V gene has CDR1 PRHDT and CDR2 FYEKMQ (reference sequence). There are 15 residues in the CDR3. CDR3 bases: TGTGCCAGCAGCCCTGAATTAGGGGGTCCAGATACGCAGTATTTT. Amino acids: CASSPELGGPDTQYF.

The chain uses TRBV30 and TRBJ2-7; a weak D match, TRBD1 (5 bases). Germline V CDR1 and CDR2: GTSNPN, SVGIG (reference sequence). The CDR3 consists of 13 residues. The ends were cut back, 4 bases at V and 1 base at J, with 11 bases in the middle. As DNA, the CDR3 is TGTGCCTGGACAAAAGGGGCTTCCTACGAGCAGTACTTC. It specifies CAWTKGASYEQYF. Variable domain in full (rest from reference TRBV30 and TRBJ2-7): SQTIHQWPATLVQPVGSPLSLECTVEGTSNPNLYWYRQAAGRGLQLLFYSVGIGQISSEVPQNLSASRPQDRQFILSSKKLLLSDSGFYLCAWTKGASYEQYFGPGTRLTVT.

V usage is TRBV13 and J usage is TRBJ2-6; D is possibly TRBD1 (6 bases). Trimming cost V 4 bases and J 4 bases, with 17 bases left between them. The CDR3 covers 17 residues. From germline, CDR1 is PRHDT and CDR2 FYEKMQ (reference sequence). The CDR3 bases are TGTGCCAGCAGCTCCGGCAGGGGCGTGTCCGGGGCCAACGTCCTGACTTTC. The encoded protein is CASSSGRGVSGANVLTF.

V is TRBV7-9 and J is TRBJ2-1; a possible D gene is TRBD1 (5 bases). Trimming removed 3 bases from V and 6 bases from J, with 15 bases in between. The CDR3 sequence is 15 residues long. The germline gives CDR1 SEHNR, CDR2 FQNEAQ (reference sequence). The CDR3 DNA is TGTGCCAGCAGCTTCCCCAGGGTCAGCAGCAATGAGCAGTTCTTC. Protein product: CASSFPRVSSNEQFF.

The rearrangement links TRBV14 to TRBJ2-7, with 9 nucleotides matching TRBD2. Germline loops: CDR1 SGHDN, CDR2 FVKESK. The CDR3 runs to 15 residues. V was pared by 1 base and J by 4 bases, with 5 bases of the junction left unmatched. The CDR3 sequence is CASSQGLLAGYEQYF. CDR3 in DNA: TGTGCCAGCAGCCAAGGTCTACTAGCGGGTTACGAGCAGTACTTC.

The gene calls are TRBV14 and TRBJ2-7, with D possibly TRBD1 on 6 matching bases. Germline values: CDR1 SGHDN, CDR2 FVKESK. The CDR3 is 13 amino acids. V was clipped by 6 bases and J by 5 bases, with 14 bases between them. The chain's CDR3 is CASRGQGLNEQYF. The CDR3 DNA reads as TGTGCCAGCAGGGGACAAGGGCTCAACGAGCAGTACTTC.

The chain has TRBV5-4 and TRBJ2-5; D is unresolved. Trimming took 4 bases from V and 0 from J, leaving 10 bases between them. CDR3 size: 14 residues. Germline CDR1 and CDR2: SGHNT and YYREEE (reference sequence). The CDR3 reads CASSPGSYQETQYF. Written as DNA, the CDR3 is TGTGCCAGCAGCCCCGGGTCCTACCAAGAGACCCAGTACTTC.

The V call is TRBV15, the J call TRBJ1-2; possibly TRBD1 for D (5 bases). This CDR3 is built from 16 residues. V lost 0 bases and J 0 bases, leaving 11 bases between the germline ends. From germline, CDR1 is LNHNV and CDR2 YYDKDF (reference sequence). The CDR3 DNA follows: TGTGCCACCAGCAGAGACCCTAGACAGACTAACTATGGCTACACCTTC. It is translated as CATSRDPRQTNYGYTF.

This rearrangement joins TRBV30 to TRBJ1-5; D may be TRBD1 (6 bases). This CDR3 comprises 15 residues. Germline CDR1 reads GTSNPN; CDR2 reads SVGIG (reference sequence). Trimming left V 0 bases short and J 4 bases short, with 13 bases between. The CDR3 sequence: CAWSVSTGFNQPQHF. The CDR3 DNA sequence: TGTGCCTGGAGTGTATCCACAGGGTTTAATCAGCCCCAGCATTTT. Full variable domain (outside the CDR3, taken from reference TRBV30 and TRBJ1-5): SQTIHQWPATLVQPVGSPLSLECTVEGTSNPNLYWYRQAAGRGLQLLFYSVGIGQISSEVPQNLSASRPQDRQFILSSKKLLLSDSGFYLCAWSVSTGFNQPQHFGDGTRLSIL.

V usage is TRBV5-1 and J usage is TRBJ2-7; weak D call: TRBD1 (6 bases). The V end was cut by 0 bases, the J end by 3 bases, with 7 bases between. The germline gives CDR1 SGHRS, CDR2 YFSETQ. CDR3 length: 13 residues. This CDR3 is CASSLEGHYEQYF. The CDR3 coding sequence is TGCGCCAGCAGCTTGGAGGGACACTACGAGCAGTACTTC.

This chain joins TRBV5-1 and TRBJ2-7; 10 bases match TRBD2. Germline CDR1 SGHRS, CDR2 YFSETQ. This CDR3 is built from 14 residues. J lost 3 bases, V lost 9 bases, and 9 bases had no gene match. CDR3 bases: TGCGCCACGCGCAGGACTAGCGGTCGCTACGAGCAGTACTTC. Protein sequence: CATRRTSGRYEQYF.

V usage is TRBV9 and J usage is TRBJ2-1; the D is unclear. Trimming cost V 4 bases and J 5 bases, with 10 bases left between them. This CDR3 contains 13 residues. Germline V CDR1 and CDR2: SGDLS, YYNGEE. The DNA of the CDR3 is TGTGCCAGCAGCCTGGGCCCTGACAATGAGCAGTTCTTC. Its translation is CASSLGPDNEQFF.

This CDR3 is CASSWSGGYEQYF. The DNA for the CDR3 is TGCGCCAGCAGCTGGTCCGGGGGTTACGAGCAGTACTTC. The genes are TRBV5-1 and TRBJ2-7; TRBD2 is a possible D gene (6 bases). The ends were cut back, 3 bases at V and 4 bases at J, with 11 bases in the middle. The CDR3 is 13 amino acids. Germline lookup yields CDR1 SGHRS and CDR2 YFSETQ.